These T cell receptor beta chains were read from a single sample in a study of somatic mutations in cytotoxic T cells in rheumatoid arthritis. Using immunoSEQ multiplex PCR, the repertoire was profiled, and TCRdb retains in-frame clones only, with some absent. The sample has more than 35,000 clones, about 80% seen once; the top ten hold roughly 3.2%. The sample consisted of CD8+ T cells sorted from blood. The receptors stem from a man aged 35-49 years in good health. CDR3s leave out the opening cysteine and the closing phenylalanine or tryptophan.

j_gene: TRBJ2-1
v_gene: TRBV19
CDR3aa: ASSILAGHNEQF

j_gene: TRBJ1-1
v_gene: TRBV7-9
CDR3aa: ASSQGTESEAF

j_gene: TRBJ2-1
v_gene: TRBV19
CDR3aa: ASTEGVGSYNEQF

j_gene: TRBJ2-7
v_gene: TRBV4-3
CDR3aa: ASSQEDRASYEQY

j_gene: TRBJ2-7
v_gene: TRBV21-1
CDR3aa: ASSKGTGGTYEQY

j_gene: TRBJ2-1
v_gene: TRBV2
CDR3aa: ASRGATDNEQF

j_gene: TRBJ2-1
v_gene: TRBV29-1
CDR3aa: SVVTGFGYNEQF

j_gene: TRBJ2-3
v_gene: TRBV6-5
CDR3aa: ASSYADGSTDTQY

j_gene: TRBJ1-2
v_gene: TRBV25-1
CDR3aa: ASSNRIGQGAPGYT

j_gene: TRBJ1-2
v_gene: TRBV28
CDR3aa: ASSYVYGYT

j_gene: TRBJ2-1
v_gene: TRBV6-5
CDR3aa: ASSFLPGERDEQF

j_gene: TRBJ2-7
v_gene: TRBV27
CDR3aa: ASRPGTSGTSSYEQY

j_gene: TRBJ1-5
v_gene: TRBV14
CDR3aa: ASSRGHSNQPQH

j_gene: TRBJ1-6
v_gene: TRBV25-1
CDR3aa: ASSDWRVRSDSPLH

j_gene: TRBJ2-7
v_gene: TRBV7-8
CDR3aa: ASGRNDLWNSYEQY

j_gene: .
v_gene: TRBV13
CDR3aa: ASSLGLADYEQY

j_gene: TRBJ2-7
v_gene: TRBV2
CDR3aa: AIKTPSSYEQY

j_gene: TRBJ2-1
v_gene: TRBV4-3
CDR3aa: ASSRLDAINEQF

j_gene: TRBJ2-5
v_gene: TRBV11-2
CDR3aa: ASGAGETQY

j_gene: TRBJ1-4
v_gene: TRBV2
CDR3aa: ASNGQGATNEKLF

j_gene: TRBJ1-2
v_gene: TRBV9
CDR3aa: ASSVRDSNPYYGYT

j_gene: TRBJ2-7
v_gene: TRBV9
CDR3aa: ASSKGDRVYEQY

j_gene: TRBJ2-7
v_gene: TRBV9
CDR3aa: ASSVAPLAPSYEQY

j_gene: TRBJ1-1
v_gene: TRBV11-3
CDR3aa: ASSLAPSGARAF

j_gene: TRBJ2-1
v_gene: TRBV27
CDR3aa: ASSLGTGLGNEQF

j_gene: TRBJ2-2
v_gene: TRBV9
CDR3aa: ASSVGSPATGKTGELF

j_gene: TRBJ2-1
v_gene: TRBV28
CDR3aa: ASSVAFSSYNEQF

j_gene: TRBJ2-3
v_gene: TRBV7-9
CDR3aa: ASSLVGAGDTQY

j_gene: TRBJ2-7
v_gene: TRBV11-3
CDR3aa: ASSLGLAGDYEQY

j_gene: TRBJ2-7
v_gene: TRBV11-1
CDR3aa: ASSIGQAYEQY

j_gene: TRBJ2-7
v_gene: TRBV14
CDR3aa: ASSHGAYEQY

j_gene: TRBJ1-5
v_gene: TRBV6-5
CDR3aa: ASGAQPQH

j_gene: TRBJ2-1
v_gene: TRBV30
CDR3aa: AWSVLAVSYNEQF

j_gene: TRBJ1-2
v_gene: TRBV7-9
CDR3aa: ASSLVPENGYT

j_gene: TRBJ2-1
v_gene: TRBV11-3
CDR3aa: ASSHSTGAYFHEQF

j_gene: TRBJ2-3
v_gene: TRBV9
CDR3aa: ASSALGGTDTQY

j_gene: TRBJ2-7
v_gene: TRBV5-6
CDR3aa: ASSSGQHEQY

j_gene: TRBJ2-7
v_gene: TRBV4-1
CDR3aa: ASSLEGGLSYEQY

j_gene: TRBJ2-5
v_gene: TRBV7-9
CDR3aa: ASSLALGTEETQY

j_gene: TRBJ2-7
v_gene: TRBV19
CDR3aa: ASSQTGDEQY

j_gene: TRBJ1-5
v_gene: TRBV9
CDR3aa: ASSPSGRNQPQH

j_gene: TRBJ2-7
v_gene: TRBV28
CDR3aa: ASSQHTGRAYEQY

j_gene: TRBJ2-7
v_gene: TRBV14
CDR3aa: ASSQDQGTGSYEQY

j_gene: TRBJ1-1
v_gene: TRBV27
CDR3aa: ASSLWGGAPMAAF

j_gene: TRBJ2-7
v_gene: TRBV7-2
CDR3aa: ASGLGGSYEQY

j_gene: TRBJ1-1
v_gene: TRBV12-5
CDR3aa: ASGLEGARTEAF